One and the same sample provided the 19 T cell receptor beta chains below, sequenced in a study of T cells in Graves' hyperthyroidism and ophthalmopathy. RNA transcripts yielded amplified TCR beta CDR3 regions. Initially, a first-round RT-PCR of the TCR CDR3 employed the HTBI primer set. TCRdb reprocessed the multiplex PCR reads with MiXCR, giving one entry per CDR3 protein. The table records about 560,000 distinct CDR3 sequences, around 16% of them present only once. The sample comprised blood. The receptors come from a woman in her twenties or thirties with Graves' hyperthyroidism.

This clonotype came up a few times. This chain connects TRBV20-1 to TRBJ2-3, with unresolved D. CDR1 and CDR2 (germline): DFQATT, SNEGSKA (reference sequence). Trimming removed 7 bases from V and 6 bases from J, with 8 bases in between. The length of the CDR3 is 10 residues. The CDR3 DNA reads TGCAGTGAAAGGCCTGATACGCAGTATTTT. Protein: CSERPDTQYF.

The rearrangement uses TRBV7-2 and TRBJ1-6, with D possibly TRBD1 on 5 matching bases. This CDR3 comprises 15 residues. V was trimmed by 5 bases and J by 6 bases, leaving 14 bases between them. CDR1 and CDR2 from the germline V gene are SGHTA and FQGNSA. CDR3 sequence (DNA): TGTGCCAGCAGCCCCTCGGCGGGGCCTAATTCACCCCTCCACTTT. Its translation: CASSPSAGPNSPLHF.

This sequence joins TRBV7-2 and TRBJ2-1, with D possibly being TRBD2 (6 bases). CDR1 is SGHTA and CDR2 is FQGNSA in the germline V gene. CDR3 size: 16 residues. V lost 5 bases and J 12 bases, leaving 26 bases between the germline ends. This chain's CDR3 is CASSMRTGTGYKAQFF. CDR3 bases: TGTGCCAGCAGCATGCGAACCGGGACTGGGTATAAGGCGCAGTTCTTC.

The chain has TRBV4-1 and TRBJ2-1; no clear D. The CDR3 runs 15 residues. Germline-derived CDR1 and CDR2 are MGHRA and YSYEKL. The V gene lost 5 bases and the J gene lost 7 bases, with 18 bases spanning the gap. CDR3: CASSGVGPFGNEQFF. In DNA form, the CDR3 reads TGCGCCAGCAGCGGGGTGGGTCCCTTCGGGAATGAGCAGTTCTTC.

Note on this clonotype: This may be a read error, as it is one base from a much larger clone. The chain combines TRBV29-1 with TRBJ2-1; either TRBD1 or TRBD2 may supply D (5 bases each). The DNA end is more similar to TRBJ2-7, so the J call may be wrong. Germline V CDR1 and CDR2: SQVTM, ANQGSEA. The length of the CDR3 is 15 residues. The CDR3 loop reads CSVERWFGTYNEQYF. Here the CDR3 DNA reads TGCAGCGTTGAGCGGTGGTTCGGGACCTACAATGAGCAGTACTTC.

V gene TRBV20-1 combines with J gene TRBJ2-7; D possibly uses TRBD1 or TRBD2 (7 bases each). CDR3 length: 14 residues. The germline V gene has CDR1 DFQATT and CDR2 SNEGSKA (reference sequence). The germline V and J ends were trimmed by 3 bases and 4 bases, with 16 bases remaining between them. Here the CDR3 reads CSASQGGLMYEQYF. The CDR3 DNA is TGCAGTGCTAGTCAGGGGGGGTTAATGTACGAGCAGTACTTC.

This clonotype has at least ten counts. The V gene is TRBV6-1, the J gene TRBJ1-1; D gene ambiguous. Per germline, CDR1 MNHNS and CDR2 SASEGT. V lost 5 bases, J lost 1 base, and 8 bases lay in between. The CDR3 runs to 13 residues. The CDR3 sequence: CASSWSQNTEAFF. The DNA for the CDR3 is TGTGCCAGCAGTTGGTCCCAGAACACTGAAGCTTTCTTT.

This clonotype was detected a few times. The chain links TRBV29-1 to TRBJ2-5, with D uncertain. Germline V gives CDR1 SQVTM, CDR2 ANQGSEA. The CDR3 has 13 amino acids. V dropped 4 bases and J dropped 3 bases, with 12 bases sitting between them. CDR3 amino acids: CSVAWSKKETQYF. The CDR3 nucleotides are TGCAGCGTTGCTTGGAGTAAGAAAGAGACCCAGTACTTC.

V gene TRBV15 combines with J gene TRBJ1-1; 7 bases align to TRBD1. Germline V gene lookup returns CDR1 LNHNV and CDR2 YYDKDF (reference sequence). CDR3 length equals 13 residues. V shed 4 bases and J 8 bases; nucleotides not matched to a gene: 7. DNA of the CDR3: TGTGCCACCAGCACCGTAGGGACAGAAGAAGCTTTCTTT. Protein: CATSTVGTEEAFF.

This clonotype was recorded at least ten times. The CDR3 sequence is CASSRYGVTNTEAFF. The CDR3 nucleotides read TGTGCCAGTAGTAGGTACGGGGTGACGAACACTGAAGCTTTCTTT. The chain is built from TRBV19 and TRBJ1-1, with D unclear. Trimming took off 4 bases at V and 1 base at J, with 13 bases between the two ends. This CDR3 has 15 amino acids. From germline, CDR1 is LNHDA and CDR2 SQIVND (reference sequence). Full variable domain (outside the CDR3, taken from reference TRBV19 and TRBJ1-1): DGGITQSPKYLFRKEGQNVTLSCEQNLNHDAMYWYRQDPGQGLRLIYYSQIVNDFQKGDIAEGYSVSREKKESFPLTVTSAQKNPTAFYLCASSRYGVTNTEAFFGQGTRLTVV.

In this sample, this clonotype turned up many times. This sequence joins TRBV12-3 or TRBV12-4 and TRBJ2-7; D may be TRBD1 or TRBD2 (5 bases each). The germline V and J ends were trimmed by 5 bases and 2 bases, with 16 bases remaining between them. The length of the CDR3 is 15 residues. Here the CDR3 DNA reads TGTGCCAGCAGTCTACTAGGGACGTCGGCCTACGAGCAGTACTTC. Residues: CASSLLGTSAYEQYF.

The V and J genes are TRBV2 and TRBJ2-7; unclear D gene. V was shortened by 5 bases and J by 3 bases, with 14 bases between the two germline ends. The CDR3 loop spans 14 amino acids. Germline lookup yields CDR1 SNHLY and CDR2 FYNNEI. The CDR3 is CASSTLRRHYEQYF. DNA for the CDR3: TGTGCCAGCAGTACTCTACGTAGGCACTACGAGCAGTACTTC.

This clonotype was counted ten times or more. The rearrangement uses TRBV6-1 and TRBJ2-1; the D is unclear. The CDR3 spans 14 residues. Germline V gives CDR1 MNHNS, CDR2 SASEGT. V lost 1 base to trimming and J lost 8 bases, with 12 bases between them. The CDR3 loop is CASSEGNNIDEQFF. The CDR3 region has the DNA TGTGCCAGCAGTGAAGGGAACAATATCGATGAGCAGTTCTTC.

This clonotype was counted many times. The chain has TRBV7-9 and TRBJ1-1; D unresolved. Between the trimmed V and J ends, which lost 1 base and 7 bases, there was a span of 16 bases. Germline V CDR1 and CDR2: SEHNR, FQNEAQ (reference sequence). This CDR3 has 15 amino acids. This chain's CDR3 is CASSLGLYREGEAFF. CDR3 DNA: TGTGCCAGCAGCTTAGGATTGTATAGGGAAGGTGAAGCTTTCTTT.

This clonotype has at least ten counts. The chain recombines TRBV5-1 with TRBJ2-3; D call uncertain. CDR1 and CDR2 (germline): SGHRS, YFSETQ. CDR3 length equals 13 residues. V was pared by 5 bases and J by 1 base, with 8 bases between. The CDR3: CASSTRGTDTQYF. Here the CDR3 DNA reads TGCGCCAGCAGTACGCGTGGCACAGATACGCAGTATTTT.

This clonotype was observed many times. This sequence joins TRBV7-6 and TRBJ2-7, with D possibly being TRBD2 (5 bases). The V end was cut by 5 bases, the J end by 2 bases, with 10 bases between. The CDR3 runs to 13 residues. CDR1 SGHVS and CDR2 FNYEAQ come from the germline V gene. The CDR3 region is CASSLRDTYEQYF. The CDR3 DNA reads TGTGCCAGCAGCCTCCGGGATACCTACGAGCAGTACTTC.

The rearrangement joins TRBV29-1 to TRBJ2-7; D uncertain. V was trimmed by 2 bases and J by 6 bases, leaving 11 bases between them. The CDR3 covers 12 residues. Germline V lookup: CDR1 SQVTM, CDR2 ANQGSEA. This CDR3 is CSVEISSFEQYF. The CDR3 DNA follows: TGCAGCGTTGAAATTTCTTCGTTCGAGCAGTACTTC.

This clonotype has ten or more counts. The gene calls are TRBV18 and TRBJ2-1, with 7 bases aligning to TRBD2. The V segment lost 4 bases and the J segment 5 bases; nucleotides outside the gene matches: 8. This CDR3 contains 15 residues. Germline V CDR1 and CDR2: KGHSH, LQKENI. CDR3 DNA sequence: TGTGCCAGCTCACGGCCTAGCGGACCTGACAATGAGCAGTTCTTC. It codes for CASSRPSGPDNEQFF.

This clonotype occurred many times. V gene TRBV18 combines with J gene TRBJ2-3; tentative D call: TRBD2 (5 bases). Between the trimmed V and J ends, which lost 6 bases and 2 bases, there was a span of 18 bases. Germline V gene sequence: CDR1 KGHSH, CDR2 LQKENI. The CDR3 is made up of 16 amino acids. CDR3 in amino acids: CASSQRADPPTDTQYF. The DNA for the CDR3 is TGTGCCAGCTCCCAGCGAGCGGACCCTCCCACAGATACGCAGTATTTT.